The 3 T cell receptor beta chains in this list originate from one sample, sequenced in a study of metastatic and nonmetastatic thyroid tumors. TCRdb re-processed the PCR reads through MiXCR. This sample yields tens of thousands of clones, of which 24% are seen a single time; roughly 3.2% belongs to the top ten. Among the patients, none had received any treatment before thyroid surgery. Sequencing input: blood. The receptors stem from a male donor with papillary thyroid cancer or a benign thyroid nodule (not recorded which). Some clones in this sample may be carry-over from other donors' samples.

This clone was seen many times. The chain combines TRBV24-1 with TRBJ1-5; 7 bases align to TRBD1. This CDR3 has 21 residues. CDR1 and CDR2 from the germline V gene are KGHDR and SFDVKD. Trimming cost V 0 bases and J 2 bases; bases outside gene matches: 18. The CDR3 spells CATSDLIGTVNWGIGNQPQHF. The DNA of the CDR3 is TGTGCCACCAGTGATTTGATCGGGACAGTTAACTGGGGGATAGGCAATCAGCCCCAGCATTTT.

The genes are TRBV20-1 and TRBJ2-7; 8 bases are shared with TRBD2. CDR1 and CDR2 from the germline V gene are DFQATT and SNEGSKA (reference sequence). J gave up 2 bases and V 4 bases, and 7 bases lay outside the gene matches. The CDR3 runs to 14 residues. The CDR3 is CSAKPAGATYEQYF. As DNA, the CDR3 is TGCAGTGCTAAACCAGCGGGAGCAACCTACGAGCAGTACTTC.

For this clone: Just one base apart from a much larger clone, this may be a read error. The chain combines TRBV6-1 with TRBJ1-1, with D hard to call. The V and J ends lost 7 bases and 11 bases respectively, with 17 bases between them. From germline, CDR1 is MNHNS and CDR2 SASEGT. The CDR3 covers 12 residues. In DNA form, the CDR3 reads TGTGCCAGCATCCCAGACGGACGGCTGGCTTTCTTT. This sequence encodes CASIPDGRLAFF.